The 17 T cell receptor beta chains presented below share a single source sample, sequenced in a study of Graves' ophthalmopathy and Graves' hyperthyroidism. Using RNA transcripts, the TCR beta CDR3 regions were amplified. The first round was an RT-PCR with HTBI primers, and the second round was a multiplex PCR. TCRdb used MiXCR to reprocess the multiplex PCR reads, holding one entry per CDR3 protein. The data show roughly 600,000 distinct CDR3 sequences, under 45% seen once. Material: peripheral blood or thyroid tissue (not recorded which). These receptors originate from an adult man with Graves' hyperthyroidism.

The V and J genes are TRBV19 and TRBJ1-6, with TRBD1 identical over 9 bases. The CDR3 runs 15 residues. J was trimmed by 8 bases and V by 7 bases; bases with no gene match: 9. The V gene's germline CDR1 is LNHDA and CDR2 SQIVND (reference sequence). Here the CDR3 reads CASTRGQGRYSPLHF. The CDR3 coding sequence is TGTGCCAGTACCCGAGGACAGGGGAGGTATTCACCCCTCCACTTT.

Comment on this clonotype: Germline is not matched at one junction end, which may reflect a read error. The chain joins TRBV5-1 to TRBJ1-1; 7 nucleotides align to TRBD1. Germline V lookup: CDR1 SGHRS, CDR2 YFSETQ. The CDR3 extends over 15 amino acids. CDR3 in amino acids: CAGSHDRALNTEAFF. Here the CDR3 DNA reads TGTGCCGGCAGCCACGACAGGGCTTTGAACACTGAAGCTTTCTTT.

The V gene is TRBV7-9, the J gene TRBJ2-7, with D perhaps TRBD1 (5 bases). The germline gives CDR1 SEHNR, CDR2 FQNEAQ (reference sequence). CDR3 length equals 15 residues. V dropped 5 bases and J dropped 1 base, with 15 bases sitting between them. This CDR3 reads CASSLRSGYSYEQYF. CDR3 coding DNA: TGTGCCAGCAGCCTAAGATCAGGGTATTCCTACGAGCAGTACTTC.

The chain's CDR3 is CASVAGTRSYEQYF. As DNA, the CDR3 is TGTGCCAGCGTTGCAGGGACCCGCTCCTACGAGCAGTACTTC. The chain links TRBV7-8 to TRBJ2-7; D possibly uses TRBD1 or TRBD2 (5 bases each). The germline V gene has CDR1 SGHVS and CDR2 FQNEAQ. The CDR3 sequence is 14 residues long. Trimming left V 8 bases short and J 0 bases short, with 14 bases between.

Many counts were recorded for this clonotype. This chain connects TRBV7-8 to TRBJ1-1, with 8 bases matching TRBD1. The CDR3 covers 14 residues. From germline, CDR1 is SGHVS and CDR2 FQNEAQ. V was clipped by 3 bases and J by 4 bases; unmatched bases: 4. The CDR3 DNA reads TGTGCCAGCAGCTTGCCCAGGGGGCCCACTGAAGCTTTCTTT. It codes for CASSLPRGPTEAFF.

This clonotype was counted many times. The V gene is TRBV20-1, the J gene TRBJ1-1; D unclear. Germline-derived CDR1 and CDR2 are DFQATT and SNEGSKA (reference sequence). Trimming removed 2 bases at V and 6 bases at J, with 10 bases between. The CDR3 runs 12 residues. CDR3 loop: CSARLGAPEAFF. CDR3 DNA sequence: TGCAGTGCTAGACTGGGAGCCCCTGAAGCTTTCTTT.

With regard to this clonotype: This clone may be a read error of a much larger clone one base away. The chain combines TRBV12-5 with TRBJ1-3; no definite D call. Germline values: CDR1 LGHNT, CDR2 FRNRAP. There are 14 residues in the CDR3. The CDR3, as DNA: TGTGCCAGCAGTTTTTCAGTCTCTGGAGACACCATATATTTT. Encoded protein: CASSFSVSGDTIYF.

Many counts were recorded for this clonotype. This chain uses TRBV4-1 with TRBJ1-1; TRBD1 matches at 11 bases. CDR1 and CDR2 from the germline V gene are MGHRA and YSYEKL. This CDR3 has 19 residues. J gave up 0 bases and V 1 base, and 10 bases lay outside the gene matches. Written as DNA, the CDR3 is TGCGCCAGCAGCCAAGGATTGGGTGGGACAGGGGGAATGAACACTGAAGCTTTCTTT. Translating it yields CASSQGLGGTGGMNTEAFF.

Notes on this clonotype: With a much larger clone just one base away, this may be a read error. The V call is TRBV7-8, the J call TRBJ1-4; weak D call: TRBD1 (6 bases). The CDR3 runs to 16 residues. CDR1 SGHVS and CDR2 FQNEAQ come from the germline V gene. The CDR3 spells CASSLYTRGTNEKPFF. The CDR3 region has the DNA TGTGCCAGCAGCTTGTATACCAGGGGTACTAATGAAAAACCGTTTTTT.

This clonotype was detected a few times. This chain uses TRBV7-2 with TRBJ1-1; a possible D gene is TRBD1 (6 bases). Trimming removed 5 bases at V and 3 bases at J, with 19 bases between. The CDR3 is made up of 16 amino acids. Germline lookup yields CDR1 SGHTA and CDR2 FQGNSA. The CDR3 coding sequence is TGTGCCAGCAGCAACGGACAGAAAAAACTGTACACTGAAGCTTTCTTT. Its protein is CASSNGQKKLYTEAFF. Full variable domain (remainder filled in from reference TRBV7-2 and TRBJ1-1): GAGVSQSPSNKVTEKGKDVELRCDPISGHTALYWYRQSLGQGLEFLIYFQGNSAPDKSGLPSDRFSAERTGGSVSTLTIQRTQQEDSAVYLCASSNGQKKLYTEAFFGQGTRLTVV.

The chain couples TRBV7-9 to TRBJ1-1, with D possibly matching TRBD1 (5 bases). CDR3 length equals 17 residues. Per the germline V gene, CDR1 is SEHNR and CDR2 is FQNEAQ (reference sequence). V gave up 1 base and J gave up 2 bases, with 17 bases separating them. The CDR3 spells CASSLVAGPEFNTEAFF. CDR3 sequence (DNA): TGTGCCAGCAGCTTAGTCGCGGGACCAGAATTTAACACTGAAGCTTTCTTT.

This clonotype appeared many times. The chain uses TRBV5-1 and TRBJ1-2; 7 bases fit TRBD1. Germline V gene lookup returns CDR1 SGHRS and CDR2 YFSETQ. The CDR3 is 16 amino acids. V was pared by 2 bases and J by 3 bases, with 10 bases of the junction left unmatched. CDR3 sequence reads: CASSFGPQTGDYGYTF. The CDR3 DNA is TGCGCCAGCAGCTTTGGCCCTCAAACAGGGGACTATGGCTACACCTTC.

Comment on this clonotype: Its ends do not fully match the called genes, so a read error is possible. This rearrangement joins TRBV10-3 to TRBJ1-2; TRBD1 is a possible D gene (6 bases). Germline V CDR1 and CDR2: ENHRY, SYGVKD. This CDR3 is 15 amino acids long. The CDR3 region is CDITPPGDKDYGHTF. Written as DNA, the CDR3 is TGTGACATCACGCCGCCGGGGGACAAGGACTATGGCCACACCTTC.

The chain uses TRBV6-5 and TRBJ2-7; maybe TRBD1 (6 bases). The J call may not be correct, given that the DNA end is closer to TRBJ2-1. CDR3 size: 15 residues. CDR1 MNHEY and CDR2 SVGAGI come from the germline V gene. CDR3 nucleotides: TGTGCCAGCAATGGGGCGGCGGACCAGGGGAATGAGCAGTTCTTC. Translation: CASNGAADQGNEQFF.

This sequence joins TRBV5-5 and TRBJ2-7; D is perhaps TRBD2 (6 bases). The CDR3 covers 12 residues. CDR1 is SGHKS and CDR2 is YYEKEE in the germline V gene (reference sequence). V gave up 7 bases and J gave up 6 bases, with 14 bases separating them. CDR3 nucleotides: TGTGCCAGCGTGCGGGATGGCCCCGAGCAGTACTTC. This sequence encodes CASVRDGPEQYF.

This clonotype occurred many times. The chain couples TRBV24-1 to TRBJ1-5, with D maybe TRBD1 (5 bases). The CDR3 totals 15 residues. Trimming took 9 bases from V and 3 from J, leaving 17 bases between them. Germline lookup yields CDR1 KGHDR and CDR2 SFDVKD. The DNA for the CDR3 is TGTGCCACCCAATATGGGCAGGGCCTCAATCAGCCCCAGCATTTT. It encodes CATQYGQGLNQPQHF.

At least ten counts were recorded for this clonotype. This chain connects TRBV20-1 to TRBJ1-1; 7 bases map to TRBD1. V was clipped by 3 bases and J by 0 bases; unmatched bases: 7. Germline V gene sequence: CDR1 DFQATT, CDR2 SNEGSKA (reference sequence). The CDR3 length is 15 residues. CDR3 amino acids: CSARVGTAMNTEAFF. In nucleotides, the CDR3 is TGCAGTGCTAGGGTGGGGACAGCGATGAACACTGAAGCTTTCTTT.